What follows are 10 T cell receptor beta chains derived from one specimen sequenced in a study of coeliac disease. TCRdb keeps only in-frame clones here, not all; method: immunoSEQ multiplex PCR. The repertoire holds several thousand clones, with 59% as singletons. The sample comprised lymphocytes from the gut lamina propria. These receptors came from an older man without celiac disease.

This clone occurred a few times. The chain is built from TRBV5-4 and TRBJ2-3; tentatively, D is TRBD2 (6 bases). CDR3 size: 15 residues. V shed 4 bases and J shed 2 bases, with 14 bases lying between them. The germline V gene has CDR1 SGHNT and CDR2 YYREEE (reference sequence). CDR3 loop: CASSHGGANTDTQYF. CDR3 bases: TGTGCCAGCAGCCATGGCGGGGCTAACACAGATACGCAGTATTTT.

This clone showed up just a few times. In DNA form, the CDR3 reads TGTGCCAGCTTCGCTAGCGGGGGGGCGACAGATACGCAGTATTTT. Its translation: CASFASGGATDTQYF. This chain joins TRBV6-1 and TRBJ2-3; 12 bases fit TRBD2. The CDR3 is 15 amino acids. The V segment lost 8 bases and the J segment 3 bases; nucleotides outside the gene matches: 6. Germline-derived CDR1 and CDR2 are MNHNS and SASEGT.

This chain links TRBV7-6 with TRBJ2-3; D uncertain. The CDR3 has 15 amino acids. V gave up 1 base and J gave up 2 bases, with 10 bases separating them. Germline CDR1 is SGHVS and CDR2 is FNYEAQ. CDR3 coding DNA: TGTGCCAGCAGCTTAGGTGCAGGTACCACAGATACGCAGTATTTT. Protein sequence: CASSLGAGTTDTQYF.

This clone occurred a few times. This chain joins TRBV7-6 and TRBJ2-2; no reliable D call. CDR1 is SGHVS, CDR2 FNYEAQ, per germline. This CDR3 spans 14 amino acids. V was shortened by 1 base and J by 4 bases, with 7 bases between the two germline ends. The CDR3 sequence is CASSLGALTGELFF. CDR3 nucleotide sequence: TGTGCCAGCAGCTTAGGGGCTCTCACCGGGGAGCTGTTTTTT.

The chain carries TRBV2 and TRBJ2-3; the match to TRBD1 covers 9 bases. CDR1 is SNHLY, CDR2 FYNNEI, per germline. The CDR3 spans 16 residues. After removal of 6 bases from V and 3 bases from J, the junction contained 10 bases not matched to a gene. CDR3 in amino acids: CASSPQQGAGTDTQYF. In DNA, the CDR3 is TGTGCCAGCAGCCCGCAACAGGGGGCCGGGACAGATACGCAGTATTTT.

This clone has just a few counts. The V gene is TRBV28, the J gene TRBJ2-7; 7 bases align to TRBD2. Germline assignment: CDR1 MDHEN and CDR2 SYDVKM. The CDR3 extends over 13 amino acids. The ends lost 7 bases at V and 5 bases at J; junction bases unmatched: 8. CDR3 in DNA: TGTGCCAGCACCATCCCTGGGGGGGACGAGCAGTACTTC. It specifies CASTIPGGDEQYF.

This clone came up a few times. The chain links TRBV5-6 to TRBJ1-2; 7 bases map to TRBD1. J gave up 2 bases and V 3 bases, and 1 base lay outside the gene matches. CDR1 and CDR2 from the germline V gene are SGHDT and YYEEEE. This CDR3 spans 13 amino acids. CDR3 sequence reads: CASSSTGNYGYTF. CDR3 sequence (DNA): TGTGCCAGCAGCTCGACAGGGAACTATGGCTACACCTTC.

This clone turned up a few times. This chain joins TRBV18 and TRBJ2-5; 9 bases agree with TRBD2. In germline, CDR1 is KGHSH, CDR2 LQKENI. CDR3 length: 18 residues. V shed 0 bases and J 5 bases; nucleotides not matched to a gene: 13. CDR3: CASSPPTSRRGGAETQYF. DNA for the CDR3: TGTGCCAGCTCACCACCTACCTCTCGGCGGGGGGGCGCGGAGACCCAGTACTTC. The whole variable domain, remainder taken from reference TRBV18 and TRBJ2-5, is NAGVMQNPRHLVRRRGQEARLRCSPMKGHSHVYWYRQLPEEGLKFMVYLQKENIIDESGMPKERFSAEFPKEGPSILRIQQVVRGDSAAYFCASSPPTSRRGGAETQYFGPGTRLLVL.

Here the CDR3 DNA reads TGTGCCAGCAGCCATGGCAGGGTTTCTGCTGGCTACACCTTC. It translates to CASSHGRVSAGYTF. The chain has TRBV6-6 and TRBJ1-2, with D possibly TRBD1 on 5 matching bases. Trimming cost V 6 bases and J 7 bases, with 18 bases left between them. The CDR3 runs 14 residues. CDR1 is MNHNY and CDR2 is SVGAGI in the germline V gene (reference sequence).

The CDR3 bases are TGCGCCAGCAGCTTGGTTTTGCGCGCCGGGGAGCTGTTTTTT. The encoded protein is CASSLVLRAGELFF. This rearrangement joins TRBV5-1 to TRBJ2-2, with D hard to call. Trimming pared 0 bases from V and 6 bases from J, leaving 9 bases between. The V gene's germline CDR1 is SGHRS and CDR2 YFSETQ. The CDR3 runs to 14 residues.